Below are 10 T cell receptor beta chains sequenced from a single sample in a study of T cells in Graves' hyperthyroidism and ophthalmopathy. From RNA transcripts, TCR beta CDR3 regions were amplified. The study used the HTBI primer set for a first-round RT-PCR of the TCR CDR3. Each CDR3 protein is one row after TCRdb ran MiXCR on the multiplex PCR reads. The sample includes some 760,000 distinct CDR3 sequences, about 15% of them seen just once. The sequencing input was blood. Receptors originate from a woman between 18 and 29 years old with Graves' hyperthyroidism.

This clonotype has ten or more counts. The J gene is TRBJ1-3, the V gene TRBV28; 8 bases map to TRBD1. Unmatched junction bases numbered 2, after V lost 3 bases and J lost 1 base. From germline, CDR1 is MDHEN and CDR2 SYDVKM. The CDR3 loop spans 15 amino acids. Here the CDR3 reads CASSFTGGSGNTIYF. The DNA for the CDR3 is TGTGCCAGCAGTTTTACAGGGGGATCTGGAAACACCATATATTTT.

This clonotype appeared a few times. A single base separates this from a much larger clone, so it may be a read error. The chain carries TRBV11-2 and TRBJ2-7; D might be TRBD1 or TRBD2, each matching 7 bases. CDR1 is SGHAT, CDR2 FQNNGV, per germline. V was trimmed by 1 base and J by 7 bases, leaving 17 bases between them. The CDR3 is 15 residues long. The CDR3 bases are TGTGCCAGCAGCTTAGGGGCGGGAGCAGGGGGTGAGCAGTACTTC. Amino acid sequence: CASSLGAGAGGEQYF.

This clonotype was detected many times. This sequence joins TRBV11-3 and TRBJ1-4; unclear D gene. CDR3 size: 14 residues. Germline V gene sequence: CDR1 SGHNT, CDR2 YENEEA. Trimming stripped 5 bases from V and 5 bases from J, with 12 bases between. The CDR3 DNA follows: TGTGCCAGCAGCCTGGGAGGGCACAATGAAAAACTGTTTTTT. It is translated as CASSLGGHNEKLFF. Supplemented by reference TRBV11-3 and TRBJ1-4, the full variable domain reads EAGVVQSPRYKIIEKKQPVAFWCNPISGHNTLYWYLQNLGQGPELLIRYENEEAVDDSQLPKDRFSAERLKGVDSTLKIQPAELGDSAVYLCASSLGGHNEKLFFGSGTQLSVL.

This clonotype was seen ten or more times. The chain uses TRBV18 and TRBJ2-3; tentative D call: TRBD2 (6 bases). This CDR3 comprises 11 residues. V dropped 5 bases and J dropped 14 bases, with 14 bases sitting between them. Germline V gene lookup returns CDR1 KGHSH and CDR2 LQKENI. CDR3 in DNA: TGTGCCAGCTCAAGGGACTTAGGCCGGTATTTT. Its translation is CASSRDLGRYF.

This clonotype was observed many times. The chain recombines TRBV27 with TRBJ1-5, with D possibly matching TRBD1 (5 bases). V was shortened by 7 bases and J by 7 bases, with 14 bases between the two germline ends. Germline V CDR1 and CDR2: MNHEY, SMNVEV (reference sequence). The CDR3 is made up of 13 amino acids. CDR3 bases: TGTGCCAGCACCCCAGGGATATCCCAGCCCCAGCATTTT. It yields the protein CASTPGISQPQHF.

This clonotype has a handful of counts. The genes are TRBV29-1 and TRBJ1-1; D is perhaps TRBD1 (5 bases). The germline V and J ends were trimmed by 0 bases and 4 bases, with 15 bases remaining between them. The CDR3 runs to 15 residues. The germline V gene has CDR1 SQVTM and CDR2 ANQGSEA. CDR3 in DNA: TGCAGCGTTGAAGAGAACACCTTAGGGACCACTGAAGCTTTCTTT. Protein sequence: CSVEENTLGTTEAFF.

This clonotype appeared many times. V gene TRBV7-8 combines with J gene TRBJ2-7; 8 nucleotides line up with TRBD2. The germline V gene encodes CDR1 SGHVS and CDR2 FQNEAQ. V lost 5 bases and J lost 6; bases outside the gene matches: 15. The CDR3 is 16 residues long. In DNA, the CDR3 is TGTGCCAGCAGCCTGACGACCGGGACTAGTTTCGCCGAGCAGTACTTC. Translating gives CASSLTTGTSFAEQYF.

This clonotype was observed many times. The chain recombines TRBV10-3 with TRBJ1-5; tentatively, D is TRBD1 (6 bases). Germline loops: CDR1 ENHRY, CDR2 SYGVKD. The CDR3 contains 14 residues. V lost 4 bases and J 2 bases, leaving 9 bases between the germline ends. The DNA of the CDR3 is TGTGCCATCAGTGCTGCAGGGGGCAATCAGCCCCAGCATTTT. It translates to CAISAAGGNQPQHF.

This clonotype was seen only a few times. J is TRBJ1-5 and V is TRBV7-2, with D possibly being TRBD1 (5 bases). This CDR3 spans 14 amino acids. The V end was cut by 6 bases, the J end by 7 bases, with 16 bases between. Germline V gene lookup returns CDR1 SGHTA and CDR2 FQGNSA. The CDR3 DNA is TGTGCCAGCAGTTTGGTGGGGGTGGGGCAGCCCCAGCATTTT. Its translation is CASSLVGVGQPQHF.

Here the CDR3 reads CASSLLPGNIYEQYF. The CDR3 bases are TGTGCCAGCAGCCTACTCCCGGGGAATATATACGAGCAGTACTTC. J is TRBJ2-7 and V is TRBV7-9, with D maybe TRBD2 (5 bases). V lost 5 bases and J lost 4, with 18 bases in between. The CDR3 has 15 residues. Germline CDR1 reads SEHNR; CDR2 reads FQNEAQ (reference sequence).